This T cell receptor beta chain was observed in a study of T cells after yellow fever vaccination. Study outcomes and limitations: A small share of clonotypes appeared in both CD4 and CD8 compartments. Abundant clonotypes from the bulk population could contaminate FACS-sorted repertoires. Most primary-vaccination clones reappeared after the booster (approximately 97% CD4, approximately 88% CD8).

TCRdb called the 5' RACE reads again in MiXCR, with one record for every CDR3 protein. The sample has about 45,000 distinct CDR3 sequences, roughly 7% seen once. This CDR3 contains 14 residues. Trimming cost V 5 bases and J 5 bases; bases outside gene matches: 6. At least ten counts were recorded for this clonotype. This rearrangement joins TRBV12-3 or TRBV12-4 to TRBJ2-5; 9 bases are a match to TRBD2. The TCR sequence derives from a man aged 25-40 years who received the YFV17D yellow fever vaccine. Material: CD8+ T cells not binding an NS4B(214-222) dextramer, sorted from PBMCs, obtained 45 days after the yellow fever booster vaccination. The CDR3 sequence: CASSPGLAWETQYF. CDR3 nucleotide sequence: TGTGCCAGCAGTCCGGGACTAGCTTGGGAGACCCAGTACTTC.